Listed here are 13 T cell receptor beta chains from one sample, sequenced in a study of blood T cell repertoires in COVID-19. The assay was immunoSEQ multiplex PCR, and TCRdb's table has in-frame clones only and misses some. The table lists approximately 330,000 clones, approximately 86% of them singletons. Specimen: peripheral blood. The receptors stem from a young man with COVID-19, enrolled during active disease.

This clone is labeled medium-sized (0.01 to 0.1%). The rearrangement joins TRBV9 to TRBJ1-4; D is unclear. In germline, CDR1 is SGDLS, CDR2 YYNGEE. This CDR3 has 13 amino acids. The V and J ends lost 4 bases and 0 bases respectively, with 4 bases between them. DNA of the CDR3: TGTGCCAGCAGCCGCGCAACTAATGAAAAACTGTTTTTT. Its translation is CASSRATNEKLFF.

The CDR3 reads CASSQVGQVRGYTF. The CDR3 nucleotides are TGTGCCAGCAGCCAAGTAGGACAGGTTAGGGGCTACACCTTC. V gene TRBV3-1 (or the pseudogene TRBV3-2) combines with J gene TRBJ1-2; TRBD1 matches 7 bases. Trimming removed 1 base from V and 8 bases from J; junction bases left unmatched: 7. This CDR3 contains 14 residues. CDR1 and CDR2 (germline): LGHDT, YNNKEL (reference sequence).

This rearrangement joins TRBV10-3 to TRBJ1-6; 7 bases are a match to TRBD1. The CDR3 contains 16 residues. In germline, CDR1 is ENHRY, CDR2 SYGVKD. V was pared by 7 bases and J by 7 bases, with 13 bases of the junction left unmatched. The CDR3 protein is CAIKGGQPTSNSPLHF. The DNA of the CDR3 is TGTGCCATCAAAGGGGGCCAGCCTACCTCAAATTCACCCCTCCACTTT.

The chain couples TRBV30 to TRBJ1-5; TRBD1 matches 10 bases. The CDR3 has 15 residues. Germline CDR1 reads GTSNPN; CDR2 reads SVGIG (reference sequence). V lost 0 bases, J lost 7 bases, and 6 bases stayed unmatched. The chain's CDR3 is CAWSVRGQGKQPQHF. The CDR3 DNA follows: TGTGCCTGGAGTGTAAGGGGACAGGGGAAACAGCCCCAGCATTTT.

The V gene is TRBV5-6, the J gene TRBJ2-5, with D uncertain. V lost 5 bases to trimming and J lost 2 bases, with 13 bases between them. There are 14 residues in the CDR3. Germline V gives CDR1 SGHDT, CDR2 YYEEEE. CDR3 amino acids: CASRPTGVQETQYF. The CDR3 bases are TGTGCCAGCAGGCCAACGGGTGTTCAAGAGACCCAGTACTTC.

The V and J genes are TRBV14 and TRBJ2-3; 9 nucleotides align to TRBD2. J gave up 5 bases and V 4 bases, and 4 bases lay outside the gene matches. This CDR3 is built from 14 residues. Looked up from germline, CDR1 is SGHDN and CDR2 is FVKESK. The CDR3 is CASSLAGVQDTQYF. CDR3 DNA sequence: TGTGCCAGCAGCCTAGCGGGAGTACAAGATACGCAGTATTTT.

The V gene is TRBV9, the J gene TRBJ1-4; 7 positions match TRBD1. The V segment lost 4 bases and the J segment 6 bases; nucleotides outside the gene matches: 9. CDR3 length equals 15 residues. Germline V gives CDR1 SGDLS, CDR2 YYNGEE. The CDR3: CASSLEGARYEKLFF. DNA of the CDR3: TGTGCCAGCAGCTTAGAGGGGGCGAGGTATGAAAAACTGTTTTTT.

The chain joins TRBV27 to TRBJ1-3; D call uncertain. Trimming left V 6 bases short and J 4 bases short, with 16 bases between. The CDR3 spans 15 residues. CDR1 MNHEY and CDR2 SMNVEV come from the germline V gene (reference sequence). CDR3 sequence: CASSPLRLGGNTIYF. For the CDR3, the DNA is TGTGCCAGCAGCCCCCTCCGACTTGGAGGAAACACCATATATTTT.

The V gene is TRBV18, the J gene TRBJ1-5, with TRBD1 matching 7 bases. CDR1 and CDR2 (germline): KGHSH, LQKENI. Trimming removed 1 base from V and 1 base from J; junction bases left unmatched: 1. CDR3 length: 15 amino acids. CDR3 loop: CASSPLRGSNQPQHF. CDR3 sequence (DNA): TGTGCCAGCTCACCACTCAGGGGGAGCAATCAGCCCCAGCATTTT.

Of note for this clone: Additional DNA sequences in this sample encode the identical CDR3. The J gene is TRBJ2-7, the V gene TRBV18; D remains ambiguous. V lost 2 bases and J 2 bases, leaving 4 bases between the germline ends. The length of the CDR3 is 12 residues. Germline V CDR1 and CDR2: KGHSH, LQKENI. Written as DNA, the CDR3 is TGTGCCAGCTCACCAGGAGCCTACGAGCAGTACTTC. Its translation is CASSPGAYEQYF.

The chain has TRBV13 and TRBJ2-3, with TRBD2 matching over 13 bases. This CDR3 is built from 16 residues. J gave up 4 bases and V 4 bases, and 5 bases lay outside the gene matches. CDR1 PRHDT and CDR2 FYEKMQ come from the germline V gene (reference sequence). This CDR3 reads CASSSELAGGSDTQYF. DNA of the CDR3: TGTGCCAGCAGCTCGGAACTAGCGGGAGGGTCAGATACGCAGTATTTT.

The rearrangement uses TRBV5-4 and TRBJ1-2; 9 bases agree with TRBD1. Germline CDR1 is SGHNT and CDR2 is YYREEE (reference sequence). CDR3 size: 14 residues. V shed 4 bases and J 4 bases; nucleotides not matched to a gene: 5. CDR3 coding DNA: TGTGCCAGCAGCACGGACAGGGGCGGCTATGGCTACACCTTC. This gives the protein CASSTDRGGYGYTF.

The chain is built from TRBV6-2 or TRBV6-3 and TRBJ2-1; D is possibly TRBD2 (6 bases). Germline CDR1 MNHEY, CDR2 SVGEGT. There are 15 residues in the CDR3. V shed 6 bases and J shed 6 bases, with 18 bases lying between them. The DNA of the CDR3 is TGTGCCAGCAGCCGCCGAGCGGGCCTCCTCAATGAGCAGTTCTTC. Amino acids: CASSRRAGLLNEQFF.